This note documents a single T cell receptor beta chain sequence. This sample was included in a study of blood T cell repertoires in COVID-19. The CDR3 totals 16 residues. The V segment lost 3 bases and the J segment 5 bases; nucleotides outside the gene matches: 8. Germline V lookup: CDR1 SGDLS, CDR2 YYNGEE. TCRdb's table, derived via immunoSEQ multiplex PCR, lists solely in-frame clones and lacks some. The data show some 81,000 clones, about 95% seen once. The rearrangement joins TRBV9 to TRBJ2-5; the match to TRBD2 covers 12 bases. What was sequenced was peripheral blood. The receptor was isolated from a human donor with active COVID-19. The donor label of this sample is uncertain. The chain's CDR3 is CASSETRLAGEETQYF. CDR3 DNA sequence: TGTGCCAGCAGCGAGACCAGACTAGCGGGGGAGGAGACCCAGTACTTC. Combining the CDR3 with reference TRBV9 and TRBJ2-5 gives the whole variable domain DSGVTQTPKHLITATGQRVTLRCSPRSGDLSVYWYQQSLDQGLQFLIQYYNGEERAKGNILERFSAQQFPDLHSELNLSSLELGDSALYFCASSETRLAGEETQYFGPGTRLLVL.